This T cell receptor (beta chain) was sequenced for a study of post-analysis software for immune sequencing data. Overall study context: As for disease course, relapsing-remitting, secondary progressive and progressive-relapsing multiple sclerosis were all included.

This CDR3 region has 16 residues. The V and J ends lost 1 base and 5 bases, in that order; junction bases with no gene match: 9. The germline gives CDR1 SEHNR, CDR2 FQNEAQ (reference sequence). The TCR beta cDNA libraries carried unique molecular identifiers. Via MiXCR, TCRdb re-called the PCR reads, giving one row per CDR3 protein. The sample has about 820,000 distinct CDR3 sequences; approximately 57% are singletons. About this clonotype: The antigen remains unidentified.

Study conclusions and caveats: In patients, roughly 5 TRBV segments were more frequent than in controls, with TRBV5-6, TRBV5-1 and TRBV20-1 among them. Same-batch samples co-clustered strongly by F measure. Controls' normalized Chao1 diversity significantly exceeded that of multiple sclerosis patients.

The chain is built from TRBV7-9 and TRBJ1-2; 8 bases align to TRBD1. The clonotype comes from a girl under 18 with multiple sclerosis. Sequencing input: blood. CDR3 DNA sequence: TGTGCCAGCAGCTTAGGGACAGGGAAAGAAACATATGGCTACACCTTC. This sequence encodes CASSLGTGKETYGYTF.